One T cell receptor beta chain is described in this entry. This entry comes from a study of blood T cell repertoires in COVID-19. Original handling: It was from reference gene primer amplification that nucleated cell counts were estimated. Repertoires were generated with immunoSEQ multiplex PCR, while TCRdb's copy carries only in-frame clones and drops some. V and J calls and clone size follow that table, whereas D and trimming were derived from the DNA. The sample lists over 200,000 clones, 85% to 90% seen once, with around 10% in the top ten. CDR1 SGHNT and CDR2 YYREEE come from the germline V gene (reference sequence). Trimming at V came to 0 bases and at J to 5 bases, leaving 6 bases not matched to a gene. This CDR3 contains 16 residues.

The rearrangement links TRBV5-4 to TRBJ2-3; TRBD1 agrees at 10 bases. Specimen: peripheral blood. This sequence originates from a man over 45 with COVID-19, enrolled during active disease. CDR3 region: CASSLDGTGVIDTQYF. For the CDR3, the DNA is TGTGCCAGCAGCTTGGACGGGACAGGGGTGATAGATACGCAGTATTTT.